This T cell receptor beta chain is from a study of blood T cells in healthy people across ages (dated by TCRdb to about 2015). Background for the entire study: In model experiments, roughly one uniquely barcoded TCR beta cDNA molecule per two T cells was captured by template switching. Using deep sequencing normalized with unique cDNA molecular identifiers, the study measured how TCR beta repertoire diversity changes with age. Donors of different ages were randomly distributed across sequencing lanes to avoid experimental bias. The donors were divided into four age groups: young (average around 17 years), middle-aged (roughly 40), aged (under 70) and long-lived (about 84). Using the same blood draw, the study looked at two additional independent replicas of 1 million unique cDNA reads for two donors, one aged 18 to 29 and the other aged 80 or older. Overall study outcomes, separate from this receptor: Bulk unsorted PBMC profiling prevented conclusive comparison of naive and antigen-experienced compartments. Observed TCR beta diversity per million T cells fell roughly linearly with age, and a significant reduction was already apparent by age around 44. Total diversity estimates from one million sequenced T cells were considered lower bounds and underestimates. Observed TCR beta diversity correlated strongly with the percentage of naive T cells measured by flow cytometry. Because the CMV infection status of the donors was unknown, age-related changes in expanded clonotypes may potentially have been confounded. The long-lived group showed more naive CD4+ T cells, fewer expanded clones and increased TCR diversity than the aged group, suggesting age selection.

Receptor libraries were prepared by 5' RACE. Instrument used: Illumina HiSeq 2500. A second PCR of about 6 to 12 cycles was run with a J-beta primer mix and a sample-barcoded 5' primer. A template-switch 5' adaptor carrying 12 random nucleotides introduced a unique molecular identifier onto each TCR beta cDNA molecule. Each sample yielded at least 3 million CDR3-containing paired-end reads. First-strand cDNA synthesis was performed from all RNA using the Mint cDNA synthesis kit, with priming by a TRBC-specific oligonucleotide. After uracil-DNA glycosylase treatment, a first 18-cycle PCR used universal primers M1SS and BC2_uni_R on all cDNA. On the study's bioinformatics: Normalization of each sample was performed by random selection of 1 million high-quality reads, each carrying a distinct molecular identifier. Instead of being binned into consensus sequences, reads that shared molecular identifiers were thrown out. MiTCR, with a Q25 quality threshold and the strictest error-elimination algorithm, was used for CDR3 identification, clonotype clustering and error correction. A nonparametric unseen species model with Euler transformation was used to estimate lower-bound total TCR beta diversity. The public reads were reanalyzed by TCRdb: fastp trimming at Q25, MiXCR alignment, in-frame beta chains only. Merged by CDR3 protein, the rows form single entries marked with the most common genes and DNA. The V and J calls and clone size are TCRdb's, not the authors'. This sample is represented by over a million distinct CDR3 sequences; roughly 43% of them were singletons. Clones ranked in the top ten supply about 3.8% of the sample.

Reading the germline V gene gives CDR1 SGHTA and CDR2 FQGNSA. The CDR3 runs 15 amino acids, cysteine and phenylalanine included. Only CDR3 DNA is held: 45 bases, read in frame from base 1. The junction shows trimming of 4 bases on V and 5 bases on J, and the gene matches do not reach 5 bases of it. The donors were about 40 Caucasian individuals from Russia, aged about 6 to 100 years, who were systemically healthy. Each donor gave approximately 9.3 milliliters of peripheral blood, collected into EDTA-treated Vacutainer tubes. PBMCs were isolated by Ficoll-Paque density-gradient centrifugation, with at least 6 million obtained per sample. Total RNA was extracted from PBMCs with Trizol reagent, with at least 6 micrograms obtained per sample. Naive CD45RAhigh/CD27high T cell percentages were measured by flow cytometry on a PBMC aliquot from every donor. For this clonotype: The antigen it binds to is not known. Base qualities are not at hand, and no much larger clone is one base apart.

Sequencing was done on a sample of blood. The TCR was taken from a woman under 30 in good health. The sequence is built from TRBV7-2 and TRBJ1-4; 9 central bases correspond to TRBD1. The CDR3 loop reads CASSWTGAHNEKLFF. The nucleotide sequence reads TGTGCCAGCAGCTGGACAGGGGCACACAATGAAAAACTGTTTTTT.